This T cell receptor (beta chain) emerged from a study of blood T cell repertoires in COVID-19. Study-level background: Donors in the United States, Italy and Spain gave samples during acute or convalescent COVID-19. PBMCs, B-cell-depleted T cells, or T cells provided the cDNA or gDNA that made up the material.

This clone was counted only a few times. As processed by the authors: Amplification with reference gene primers provided the estimates of nucleated cell counts. The repertoire was sequenced with immunoSEQ multiplex PCR; TCRdb's copy has only in-frame clones and lacks some. That table gives V, J and clone size, and the DNA gave D and trimming. Among more than 50,000 clones, 75% to 80% were seen once, and the ten largest hold 50%. This clonotype originated in a woman of 80 years or more with acute or convalescent COVID-19. The sequenced sample was peripheral blood.

The CDR3 DNA reads TGTGCCAGCTCACCAAATCCGGGGTACCAAGAGACCCAGTACTTC. The encoded protein is CASSPNPGYQETQYF. This chain links TRBV18 with TRBJ2-5; perhaps TRBD2 as D (5 bases). The CDR3 runs 15 residues. In germline, CDR1 is KGHSH, CDR2 LQKENI. V lost 2 bases, J lost 0 bases, and 10 bases lay in between.